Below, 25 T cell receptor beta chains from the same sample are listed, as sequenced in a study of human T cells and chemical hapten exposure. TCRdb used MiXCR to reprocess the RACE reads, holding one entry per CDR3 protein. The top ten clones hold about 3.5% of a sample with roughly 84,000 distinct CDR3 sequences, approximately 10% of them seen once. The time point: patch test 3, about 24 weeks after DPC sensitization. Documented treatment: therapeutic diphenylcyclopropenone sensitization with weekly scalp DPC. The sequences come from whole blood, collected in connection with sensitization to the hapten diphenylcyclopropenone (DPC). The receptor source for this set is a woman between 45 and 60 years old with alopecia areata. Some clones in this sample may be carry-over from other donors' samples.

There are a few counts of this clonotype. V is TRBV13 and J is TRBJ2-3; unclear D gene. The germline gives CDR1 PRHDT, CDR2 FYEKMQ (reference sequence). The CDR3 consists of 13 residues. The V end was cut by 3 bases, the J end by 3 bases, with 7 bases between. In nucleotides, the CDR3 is TGTGCCAGCAGCTTGGCTCTAACAGATACGCAGTATTTT. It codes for CASSLALTDTQYF.

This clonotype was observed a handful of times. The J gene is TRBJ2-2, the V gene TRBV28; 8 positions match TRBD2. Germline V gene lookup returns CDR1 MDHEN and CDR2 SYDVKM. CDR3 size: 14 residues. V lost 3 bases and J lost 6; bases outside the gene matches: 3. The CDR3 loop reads CASSFWREAGELFF. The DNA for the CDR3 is TGTGCCAGCAGTTTCTGGCGGGAGGCCGGGGAGCTGTTTTTT.

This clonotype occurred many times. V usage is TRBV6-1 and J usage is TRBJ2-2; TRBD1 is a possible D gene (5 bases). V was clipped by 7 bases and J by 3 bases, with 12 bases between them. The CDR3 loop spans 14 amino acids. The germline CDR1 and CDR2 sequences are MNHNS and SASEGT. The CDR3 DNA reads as TGTGCCAGCAACCGACAGACACACACCGGGGAGCTGTTTTTT. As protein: CASNRQTHTGELFF.

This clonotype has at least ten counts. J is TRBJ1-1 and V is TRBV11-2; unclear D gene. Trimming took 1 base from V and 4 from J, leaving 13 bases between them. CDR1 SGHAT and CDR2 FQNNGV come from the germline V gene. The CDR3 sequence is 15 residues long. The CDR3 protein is CASSLGALGGTEAFF. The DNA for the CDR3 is TGTGCCAGCAGCTTAGGGGCGTTGGGAGGCACTGAAGCTTTCTTT.

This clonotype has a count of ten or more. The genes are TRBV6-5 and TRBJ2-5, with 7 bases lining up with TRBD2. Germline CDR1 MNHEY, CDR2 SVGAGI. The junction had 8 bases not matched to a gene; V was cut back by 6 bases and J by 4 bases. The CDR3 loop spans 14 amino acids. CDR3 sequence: CASRTPGGSETQYF. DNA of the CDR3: TGTGCCAGCAGAACCCCGGGGGGTTCAGAGACCCAGTACTTC.

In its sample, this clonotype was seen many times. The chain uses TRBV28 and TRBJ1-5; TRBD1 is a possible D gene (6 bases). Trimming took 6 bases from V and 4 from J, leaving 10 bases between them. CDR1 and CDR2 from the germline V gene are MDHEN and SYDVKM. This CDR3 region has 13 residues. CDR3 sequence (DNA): TGTGCCAGCAGGAGAGGACAGAATCAGCCCCAGCATTTT. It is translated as CASRRGQNQPQHF.

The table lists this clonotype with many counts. The CDR3 protein is CASSIKDRDTEAFF. The CDR3 DNA reads TGTGCCAGCAGCATAAAGGACAGGGACACTGAAGCTTTCTTT. This chain connects TRBV7-8 to TRBJ1-1, with 8 bases aligning to TRBD1. The germline V gene has CDR1 SGHVS and CDR2 FQNEAQ. CDR3 size: 14 residues. V lost 5 bases, J lost 3 bases, and 5 bases stayed unmatched.

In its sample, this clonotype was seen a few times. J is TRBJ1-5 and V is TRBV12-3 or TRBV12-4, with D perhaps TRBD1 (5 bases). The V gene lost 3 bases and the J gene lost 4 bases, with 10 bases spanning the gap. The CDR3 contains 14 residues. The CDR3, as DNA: TGTGCCAGCAGTTTGGCAGGGAAAAATCAGCCCCAGCATTTT. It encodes CASSLAGKNQPQHF.

The chain's CDR3 is CSVGLGGGTEAFF. The CDR3 DNA reads as TGCAGCGTAGGCTTGGGGGGTGGCACTGAAGCTTTCTTT. The chain carries TRBV29-1 and TRBJ1-1, with a tentative D call TRBD1 (5 bases). Germline V gene sequence: CDR1 SQVTM, CDR2 ANQGSEA. Trimming shortened V by 6 bases and J by 4 bases, and 15 bases separated the two germline ends. CDR3 size: 13 residues.

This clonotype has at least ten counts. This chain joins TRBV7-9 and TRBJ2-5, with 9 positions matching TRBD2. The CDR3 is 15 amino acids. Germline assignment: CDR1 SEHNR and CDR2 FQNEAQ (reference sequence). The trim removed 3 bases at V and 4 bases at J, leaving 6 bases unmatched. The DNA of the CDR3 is TGTGCCAGCAGCTTCCAAGCGGGAGGCCCAGAGACCCAGTACTTC. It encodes CASSFQAGGPETQYF.

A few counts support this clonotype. CDR3 loop: CASSAPWITYEQYF. The CDR3 DNA reads TGTGCCAGCAGCGCACCTTGGATTACCTACGAGCAGTACTTC. This chain joins TRBV5-5 and TRBJ2-7; the D is unclear. Trimming removed 4 bases at V and 2 bases at J, with 13 bases between. The CDR3 has 14 residues. Germline CDR1 is SGHKS and CDR2 is YYEKEE (reference sequence).

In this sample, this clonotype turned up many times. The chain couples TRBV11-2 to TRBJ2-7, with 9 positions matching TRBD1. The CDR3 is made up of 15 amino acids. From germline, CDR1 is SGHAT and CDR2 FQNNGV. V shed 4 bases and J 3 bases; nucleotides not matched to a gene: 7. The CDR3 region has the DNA TGTGCCAGCAGCTCCAGCGACAGGGGGTTCTACGAGCAGTACTTC. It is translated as CASSSSDRGFYEQYF.

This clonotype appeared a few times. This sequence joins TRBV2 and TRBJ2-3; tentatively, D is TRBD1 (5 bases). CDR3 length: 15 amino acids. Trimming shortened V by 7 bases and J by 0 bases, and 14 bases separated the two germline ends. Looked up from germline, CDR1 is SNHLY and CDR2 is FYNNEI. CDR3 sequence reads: CASNVDSLSTDTQYF. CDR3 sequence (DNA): TGTGCCAGCAACGTCGACAGCCTTAGCACAGATACGCAGTATTTT.

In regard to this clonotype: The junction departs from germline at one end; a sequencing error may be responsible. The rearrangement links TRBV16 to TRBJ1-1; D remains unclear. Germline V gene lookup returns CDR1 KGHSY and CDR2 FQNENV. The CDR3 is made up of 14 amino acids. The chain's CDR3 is CASSQSRLYTEDFF. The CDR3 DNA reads TGTGCCAGCAGCCAATCCAGGCTTTACACTGAAGATTTCTTT.

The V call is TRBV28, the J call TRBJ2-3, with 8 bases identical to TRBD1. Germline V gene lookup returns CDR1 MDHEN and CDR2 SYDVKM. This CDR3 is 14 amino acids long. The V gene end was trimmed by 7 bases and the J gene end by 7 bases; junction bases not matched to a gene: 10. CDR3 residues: CASTLDRVKNTQYF. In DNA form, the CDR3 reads TGTGCCAGCACCCTGGACAGGGTAAAGAATACGCAGTATTTT.

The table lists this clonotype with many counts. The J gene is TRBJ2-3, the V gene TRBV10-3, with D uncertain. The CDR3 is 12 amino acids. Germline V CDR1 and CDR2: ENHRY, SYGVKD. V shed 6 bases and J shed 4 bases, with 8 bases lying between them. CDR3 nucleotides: TGTGCCATCAGCGTCCTGGCAGATACGCAGTATTTT. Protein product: CAISVLADTQYF.

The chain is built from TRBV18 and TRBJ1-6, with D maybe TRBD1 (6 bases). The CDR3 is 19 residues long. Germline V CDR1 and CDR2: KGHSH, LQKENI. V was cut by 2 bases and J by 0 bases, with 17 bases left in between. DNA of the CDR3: TGTGCCAGCTCACCAGTCCCGGGACATCGGAGCTCCTATAATTCACCCCTCCACTTT. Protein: CASSPVPGHRSSYNSPLHF.

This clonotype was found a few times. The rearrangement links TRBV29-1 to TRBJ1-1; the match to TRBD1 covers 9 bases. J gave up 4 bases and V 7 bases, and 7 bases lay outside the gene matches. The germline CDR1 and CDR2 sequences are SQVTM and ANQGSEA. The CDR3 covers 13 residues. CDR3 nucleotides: TGCAGCGCGTACAGGGGGCAAGGCACTGAAGCTTTCTTT. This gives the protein CSAYRGQGTEAFF.

The CDR3 DNA follows: TGTGCCAGCAGTCCCGGGACTCCGGGTTGGGATACGCAGTATTTT. Amino acids: CASSPGTPGWDTQYF. The chain uses TRBV5-8 and TRBJ2-3, with TRBD2 as a possible D gene (6 bases). Per germline, CDR1 SGHTS and CDR2 YDEGEE. Trimming stripped 5 bases from V and 6 bases from J, with 19 bases between. The CDR3 extends over 15 amino acids. Looking up the rest from reference TRBV5-8 and TRBJ2-3 gives the full variable domain: EAGVTQSPTHLIKTRGQQATLRCSPISGHTSVYWYQQALGLGLQFLLWYDEGEERNRGNFPPRFSGRQFPNYSSELNVNALELEDSALYLCASSPGTPGWDTQYFGPGTRLTVL.

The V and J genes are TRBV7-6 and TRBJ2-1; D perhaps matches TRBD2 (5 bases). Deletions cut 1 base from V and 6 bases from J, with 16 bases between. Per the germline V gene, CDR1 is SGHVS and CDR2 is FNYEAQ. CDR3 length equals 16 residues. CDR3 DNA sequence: TGTGCCAGCAGCTTAGGGATCGGGGTAGGTCCCAATGAGCAGTTCTTC. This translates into CASSLGIGVGPNEQFF.

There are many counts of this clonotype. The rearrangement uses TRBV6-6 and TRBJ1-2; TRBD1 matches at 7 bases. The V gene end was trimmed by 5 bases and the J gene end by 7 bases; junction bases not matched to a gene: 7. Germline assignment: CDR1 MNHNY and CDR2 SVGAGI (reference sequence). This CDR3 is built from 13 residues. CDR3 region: CASSVGTASGYTF. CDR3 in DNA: TGTGCCAGCAGTGTCGGGACAGCATCTGGCTACACCTTC.

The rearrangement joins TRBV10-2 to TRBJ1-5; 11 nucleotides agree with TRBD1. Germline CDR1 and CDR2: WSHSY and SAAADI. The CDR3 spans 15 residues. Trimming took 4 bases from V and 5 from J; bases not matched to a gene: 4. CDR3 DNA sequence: TGCGCCAGCAGTGGGGACAGGGGGTGGTATCAGCCCCAGCATTTT. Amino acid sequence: CASSGDRGWYQPQHF.

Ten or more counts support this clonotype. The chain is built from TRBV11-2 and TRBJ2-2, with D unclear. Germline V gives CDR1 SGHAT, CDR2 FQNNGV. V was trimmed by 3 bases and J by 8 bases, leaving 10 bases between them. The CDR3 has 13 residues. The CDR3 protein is CASSFPGTGELFF. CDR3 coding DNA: TGTGCCAGCAGCTTCCCGGGTACGGGGGAGCTGTTTTTT.

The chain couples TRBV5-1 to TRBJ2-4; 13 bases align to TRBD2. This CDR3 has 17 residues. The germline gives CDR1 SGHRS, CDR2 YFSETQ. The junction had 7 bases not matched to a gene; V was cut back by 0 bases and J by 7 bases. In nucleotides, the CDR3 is TGCGCCAGCAGCTTGGCTCGACTAGCGGGAGGCGGTAACATTCAGTACTTC. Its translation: CASSLARLAGGGNIQYF.

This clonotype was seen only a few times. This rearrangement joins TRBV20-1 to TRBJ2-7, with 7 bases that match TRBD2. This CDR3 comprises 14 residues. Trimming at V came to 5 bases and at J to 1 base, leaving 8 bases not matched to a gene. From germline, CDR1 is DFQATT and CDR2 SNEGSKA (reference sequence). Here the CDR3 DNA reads TGCAGTGCTGGCGGGCTAGCGGTATCCTACGAGCAGTACTTC. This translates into CSAGGLAVSYEQYF.